This T cell receptor beta chain appears in the sequencing data of a study of cytomegalovirus exposure and HLA in healthy donors. Overall study: Researchers found that approximately 80% of 398 genotyped donors fell within the Caucasian-associated ancestry cluster.

V was clipped by 5 bases and J by 2 bases; unmatched bases: 6. There are 14 residues in the CDR3. Germline-derived CDR1 and CDR2 are SGHNT and YENEEA. With regard to this clone: Its target is unknown.

PCR employed 60 Vbeta and 13 Jbeta primers. This table comes from immunoSEQ multiplex PCR, and its TCRdb copy is limited to in-frame clones, with some not included. The table lists 130,000 to 150,000 clones, 73% of them singletons. General study points: A later analysis, which compared TCR beta chains of equal frequency, found the HLA-associated ones more clonally expanded. In a later analysis, across HLA loci, associated TCR counts were highest for DRB1, lowest for HLA-C.

The receptor comes from a human donor in good health. Specimen: PBMCs. This chain connects TRBV11-3 to TRBJ2-7, with 7 bases fitting TRBD1. In DNA form, the CDR3 reads TGTGCCAGCAGCCACCGGGACAGACCCTACGAGCAGTACTTC. Its protein is CASSHRDRPYEQYF.